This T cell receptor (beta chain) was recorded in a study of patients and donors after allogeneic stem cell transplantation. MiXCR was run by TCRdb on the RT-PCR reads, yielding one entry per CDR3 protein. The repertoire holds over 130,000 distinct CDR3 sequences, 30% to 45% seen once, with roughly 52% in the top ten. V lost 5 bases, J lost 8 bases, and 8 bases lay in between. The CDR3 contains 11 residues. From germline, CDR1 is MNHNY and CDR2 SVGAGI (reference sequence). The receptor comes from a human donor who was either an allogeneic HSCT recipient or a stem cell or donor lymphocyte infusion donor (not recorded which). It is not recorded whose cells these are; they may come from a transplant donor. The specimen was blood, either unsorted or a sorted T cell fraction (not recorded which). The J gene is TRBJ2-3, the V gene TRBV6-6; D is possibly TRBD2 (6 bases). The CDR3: CASSMGGTQYF. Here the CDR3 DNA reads TGTGCCAGCAGTATGGGAGGTACGCAGTATTTT.